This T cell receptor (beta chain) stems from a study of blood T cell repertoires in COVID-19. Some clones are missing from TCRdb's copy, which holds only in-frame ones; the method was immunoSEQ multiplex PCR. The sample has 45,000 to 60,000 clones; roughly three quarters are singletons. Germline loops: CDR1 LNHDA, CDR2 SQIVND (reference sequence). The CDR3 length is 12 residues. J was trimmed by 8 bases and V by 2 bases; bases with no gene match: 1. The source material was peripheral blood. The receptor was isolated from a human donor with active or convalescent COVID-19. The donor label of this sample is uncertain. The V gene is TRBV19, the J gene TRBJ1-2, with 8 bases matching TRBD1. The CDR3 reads CASSISGGGYTF. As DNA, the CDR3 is TGTGCCAGTAGTATATCAGGGGGCGGCTACACCTTC.